A single sample gave rise to the 3 T cell receptor beta chains below, sequenced in a study of beta chain features in type 1 diabetes. As every portion of the isolated RNA was reverse transcribed, the sequencing read expressed TCRB transcripts. The assay was immunoSEQ multiplex PCR, and TCRdb's table has in-frame clones only and misses some. The sample has about 250,000 clones, around 14% seen once; the top ten hold about 0.024%. The sample consisted of naive CD4+ T cells from blood. The receptor source for this set is a woman in her thirties or forties in good health.

A few counts support this clone. The chain's CDR3 is CASSEAARSEQYF. CDR3 nucleotide sequence: TGCGCCAGCAGTGAGGCGGCGAGAAGTGAGCAGTACTTC. V and J are TRBV10-2 and TRBJ2-7; D remains ambiguous. The CDR3 totals 13 residues. Germline V CDR1 and CDR2: WSHSY, SAAADI. The V gene lost 2 bases and the J gene lost 7 bases, with 12 bases spanning the gap.

This clone was recorded once. This chain joins TRBV27 and TRBJ2-7, with unresolved D. CDR1 MNHEY and CDR2 SMNVEV come from the germline V gene (reference sequence). The CDR3 is made up of 15 amino acids. Between the trimmed V and J ends, which lost 1 base and 1 base, there was a span of 11 bases. The CDR3 DNA reads as TGTGCCAGCAGTTTATTTGGCGGAGTGTCCTACGAGCAGTACTTC. This encodes CASSLFGGVSYEQYF.

V usage is TRBV6-1 and J usage is TRBJ1-1; 7 nucleotides line up with TRBD1. There are 13 residues in the CDR3. CDR1 and CDR2 (germline): MNHNS, SASEGT. Trimming cost V 5 bases and J 3 bases; bases outside gene matches: 3. CDR3 in DNA: TGTGCCAGCAGTCCCACAGGGGACACTGAAGCTTTCTTT. It yields the protein CASSPTGDTEAFF.